These T cell receptor beta chains were read from a single sample in a study of early T cells in non-severe SARS-CoV-2 infection. TCRdb passed the 5' RACE reads through MiXCR, listing each CDR3 protein once. The sample yields tens of thousands of distinct CDR3 sequences, 8.7% seen once. This specimen was whole blood, taken at baseline. The receptors stem from an adult who was a healthcare worker with PCR-confirmed SARS-CoV-2 infection or an uninfected control (not recorded which). Each CDR3 is given with its conserved first and last residue. A D gene is named only where the DNA matches it firmly. Expanded clones get a size class; other rows say once, few or many, or leave the size out.

cdr3_aa | cdr3_nt | d_call | j_call | v_call | clone_size
CAISEDPTDTQYF | TGTGCCATCAGTGAGGACCCCACAGATACGCAGTATTTT | NA | TRBJ2-3 | TRBV10-3 | few
CASSLAGRGGKISEAFF | TGTGCCAGCAGCTTAGCGGGGAGGGGAGGGAAGATCTCTGAAGCTTTCTTT | NA | TRBJ1-1 | TRBV7-6 | NA
CASSPIDRDHTEAFF | TGTGCCAGCAGTCCGATAGACAGGGATCACACTGAAGCTTTCTTT | TRBD1 | TRBJ1-1 | TRBV28 | few
CASSLSALAATQYF | TGTGCCAGCAGCTTATCCGCCTTAGCTGCCACGCAGTATTTT | NA | TRBJ2-3 | TRBV7-8 | NA
CASSPGLAGVEQYF | TGTGCCAGCAGCCCGGGACTAGCGGGGGTCGAGCAGTACTTC | TRBD2 | TRBJ2-7 | TRBV7-9 | many
CAWSALLAWEQFF | TGTGCCTGGAGTGCCTTACTAGCGTGGGAGCAGTTCTTC | TRBD2 | TRBJ2-1 | TRBV30 | many
CASTSGGTDTQYF | TGTGCCAGCACCTCAGGGGGCACAGATACGCAGTATTTT | NA | TRBJ2-3 | TRBV12-3/TRBV12-4 | NA
CASSLAGLAGGRDTQYF | TGTGCCAGCAGCTTAGCGGGACTAGCGGGAGGGAGAGATACGCAGTATTTT | TRBD2 | TRBJ2-3 | TRBV7-8 | medium-sized
CASSRGDTEAFF | TGTGCCAGCAGCCGTGGGGACACTGAAGCTTTCTTT | NA | TRBJ1-1 | TRBV7-9 | many
CASSLSGLAGVREQYF | TGTGCCAGCAGCTTGTCCGGACTAGCGGGAGTTCGCGAGCAGTACTTC | TRBD2 | TRBJ2-7 | TRBV5-4 | medium-sized
CASRLAGISNTQYF | TGTGCCAGCCGACTAGCGGGAATTTCGAATACGCAGTATTTT | TRBD2 | TRBJ2-3 | TRBV7-9 | NA
CASSGDTLNTEAFF | TGTGCCAGCTCCGGGGACACCTTGAACACTGAAGCTTTCTTT | NA | TRBJ1-1 | TRBV18 | many
CSARRDSNTEAFF | TGCAGTGCCCGACGGGATTCGAACACTGAAGCTTTCTTT | NA | TRBJ1-1 | TRBV20-1 | NA
CASSLAASGSYEQFF | TGTGCCAGCAGCTTAGCAGCTAGCGGGAGCTATGAGCAGTTCTTC | TRBD2 | TRBJ2-1 | TRBV7-6 | NA
CASSVYGTGRDEQFF | TGTGCCAGCAGCGTATACGGGACAGGGCGGGATGAGCAGTTCTTC | TRBD1 | TRBJ2-1 | TRBV7-3 | many
CATSDPGTPRGNEQFF | TGTGCCACCAGTGACCCCGGGACCCCAAGAGGGAATGAGCAGTTCTTC | NA | TRBJ2-1 | TRBV24-1 | few
CASSPQGLSGREQYF | TGTGCCAGCTCACCACAAGGTCTATCAGGGAGGGAGCAGTACTTC | NA | TRBJ2-7 | TRBV18 | few
CASRAGTVYNEQFF | TGTGCCAGCAGGGCCGGGACGGTTTACAATGAGCAGTTCTTC | NA | TRBJ2-1 | TRBV28 | NA
CASRDRVYEQYF | TGTGCCAGCAGAGACAGGGTCTACGAGCAGTACTTC | TRBD1 | TRBJ2-7 | TRBV6-1 | NA
CSVQEAGNFIVEQFF | TGCAGCGTTCAGGAGGCGGGGAATTTCATCGTGGAGCAGTTCTTC | NA | TRBJ2-1 | TRBV29-1 | many
CASSQMGNSNQPQHF | TGTGCCAGCAGCCAAATGGGCAATAGCAATCAGCCCCAGCATTTT | NA | TRBJ1-5 | TRBV3-1 | few
CASSENRGLAGSTEEQFF | TGTGCCAGCAGTGAAAACAGGGGACTAGCGGGGAGCACGGAAGAGCAGTTCTTC | TRBD2 | TRBJ2-1 | TRBV2 | few
CASSPTDKNTEAFF | TGCGCCAGCAGCCCGACAGATAAGAACACTGAAGCTTTCTTT | NA | TRBJ1-1 | TRBV4-1 | NA
CASSPRLSSTDTQYF | TGTGCCAGCAGTCCCCGTCTGTCTAGCACAGATACGCAGTATTTT | NA | TRBJ2-3 | TRBV12-3/TRBV12-4 | NA
CAAGRFSNQPQHF | TGTGCCGCGGGCCGATTTAGCAATCAGCCCCAGCATTTT | NA | TRBJ1-5 | TRBV19 | many
CASRPGQGSTDTQYF | TGTGCCAGCAGGCCGGGACAGGGAAGCACAGATACGCAGTATTTT | TRBD1 | TRBJ2-3 | TRBV12-3/TRBV12-4 | few
CASSHPLRTGYSGNTIYF | TGCGCCAGCAGCCACCCTCTGAGGACAGGCTACTCTGGAAACACCATATATTTT | TRBD1 | TRBJ1-3 | TRBV4-1 | NA
CASSPDYGYTF | TGTGCCAGCTCACCGGACTATGGCTACACCTTC | NA | TRBJ1-2 | TRBV18 | few
CASGQSPMELFF | TGTGCCAGCGGACAGAGTCCGATGGAACTGTTTTTT | NA | TRBJ1-4 | TRBV6-1 | NA
CASRGQGVLSNEKLFF | TGTGCCAGCAGAGGACAGGGAGTTCTGTCTAATGAAAAACTGTTTTTT | TRBD1 | TRBJ1-4 | TRBV6-1 | few
CASSYFTGLKETQYF | TGTGCCAGCAGTTACTTTACGGGACTAAAAGAGACCCAGTACTTC | TRBD2 | TRBJ2-5 | TRBV6-5 | NA
CASRSGLAARPFSCEQYF | TGTGCCAGCAGATCTGGACTAGCGGCCCGACCATTCTCCTGCGAGCAGTACTTC | TRBD2 | TRBJ2-7 | TRBV7-2 | NA
CASSLGTAGEQYF | TGTGCCAGCAGCCTCGGGACGGCTGGCGAGCAGTACTTC | NA | TRBJ2-7 | TRBV14 | NA
CASSSYRVYYGYTF | TGTGCCAGCAGCTCGTACAGGGTTTATTATGGCTACACCTTC | NA | TRBJ1-2 | TRBV21-1 | few
CASSQPPRRGGLYNEQFF | TGTGCCAGCAGCCAGCCTCCGAGGCGGGGGGGCCTCTACAATGAGCAGTTCTTC | TRBD2 | TRBJ2-1 | TRBV11-2 | NA
CASTSRSLRTDTQYF | TGTGCCAGCACTAGCAGGAGCTTACGCACAGATACGCAGTATTTT | NA | TRBJ2-3 | TRBV6-6 | few
CASSNSGGAHEQYF | TGTGCCAGCAGTAATAGCGGGGGCGCCCACGAGCAGTACTTC | TRBD2 | TRBJ2-7 | TRBV28 | NA
CASSIMENQPQHF | TGTGCCAGTAGTATCATGGAGAATCAGCCCCAGCATTTT | NA | TRBJ1-5 | TRBV19 | NA
CASSDQPGGAQYF | TGTGCCAGCAGCGACCAGCCCGGAGGGGCCCAGTACTTC | NA | TRBJ2-5 | TRBV6-1 | NA
CAIKGTGRNTGELFF | TGTGCCATCAAAGGGACAGGGAGGAACACCGGGGAGCTGTTTTTT | TRBD1 | TRBJ2-2 | TRBV10-3 | once
CASSSGTNSKPSGNTIYF | TGCGCCAGCAGCTCCGGGACAAACAGTAAACCATCTGGAAACACCATATATTTT | NA | TRBJ1-3 | TRBV5-1 | few
CASGLPASYEQYF | TGTGCCAGCGGCTTGCCAGCCTCCTACGAGCAGTACTTC | NA | TRBJ2-7 | TRBV7-9 | NA
CSGLTEGYEQYF | TGCAGTGGACTGACCGAGGGCTACGAGCAGTACTTC | NA | TRBJ2-7 | TRBV20-1 | few
CASSYSRVHNSPLHF | TGTGCCAGCAGTTACTCCAGGGTCCATAATTCACCCCTCCACTTT | NA | TRBJ1-6 | TRBV6-6 | few
CASSEALRFGEKTQYF | TGTGCCAGCAGTGAAGCGCTTCGATTTGGTGAGAAGACCCAGTACTTC | NA | TRBJ2-5 | TRBV2 | NA
CAISGFKEQFF | TGTGCCATCAGTGGGTTTAAAGAGCAGTTCTTC | NA | TRBJ2-1 | TRBV10-3 | few
CASSLRGGTDEQFF | TGTGCCAGCAGCTTGCGGGGGGGGACTGATGAGCAGTTCTTC | TRBD2 | TRBJ2-1 | TRBV6-1 | many
CASSAEYGYGYTF | TGTGCCAGCAGCGCCGAATACGGCTATGGCTACACCTTC | NA | TRBJ1-2 | TRBV9 | NA